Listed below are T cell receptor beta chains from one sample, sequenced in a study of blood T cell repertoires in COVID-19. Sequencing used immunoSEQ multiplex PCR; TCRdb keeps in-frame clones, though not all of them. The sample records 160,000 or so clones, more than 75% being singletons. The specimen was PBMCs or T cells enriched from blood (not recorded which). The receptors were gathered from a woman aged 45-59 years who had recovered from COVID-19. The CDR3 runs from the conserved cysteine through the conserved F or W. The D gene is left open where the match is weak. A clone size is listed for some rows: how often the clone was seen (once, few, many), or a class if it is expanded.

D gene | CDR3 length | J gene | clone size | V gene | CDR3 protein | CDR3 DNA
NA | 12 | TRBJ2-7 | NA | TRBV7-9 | CASSFLPYEQYF | TGTGCCAGCAGCTTTCTCCCCTACGAGCAGTACTTC
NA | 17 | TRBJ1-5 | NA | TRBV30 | CAWSVSVGGVGNQPQHF | TGTGCCTGGAGTGTATCAGTGGGGGGGGTTGGCAATCAGCCCCAGCATTTT
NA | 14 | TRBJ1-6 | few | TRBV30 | CAWNTGLKNSPLHF | TGTGCCTGGAATACAGGGCTAAAGAATTCACCCCTCCACTTT
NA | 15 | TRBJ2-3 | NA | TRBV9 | CASSVEGGSTDTQYF | TGTGCCAGCAGCGTAGAAGGGGGAAGCACAGATACGCAGTATTTT
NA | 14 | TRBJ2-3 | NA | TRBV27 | CASSLPGVPDTQYF | TGTGCCAGCAGTTTACCGGGGGTCCCAGATACGCAGTATTTT
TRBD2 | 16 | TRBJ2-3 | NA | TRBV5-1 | CASSLSSGPSTDTQYF | TGCGCCAGCAGCCTATCTAGCGGGCCTAGCACAGATACGCAGTATTTT
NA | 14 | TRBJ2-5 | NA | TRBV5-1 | CASSLDSGLGTQYF | TGCGCCAGCAGCCTGGACAGCGGTTTAGGGACCCAGTACTTC
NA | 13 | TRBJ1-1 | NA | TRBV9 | CASSVRQNTEAFF | TGTGCCAGCAGCGTGCGACAGAACACTGAAGCTTTCTTT
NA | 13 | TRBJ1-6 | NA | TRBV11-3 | CASSLGPTSPLHF | TGTGCCAGCAGCTTAGGCCCTACGTCACCCCTCCACTTT
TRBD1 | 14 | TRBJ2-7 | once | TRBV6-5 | CASSRDRISYEQYF | TGTGCCAGCTCCCGGGACAGGATCTCCTACGAGCAGTACTTC
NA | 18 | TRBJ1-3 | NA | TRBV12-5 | CVSGLVLSLLSSGNTIYF | TGTGTTAGTGGTTTGGTACTGTCATTACTGAGCTCTGGAAACACCATATATTTT
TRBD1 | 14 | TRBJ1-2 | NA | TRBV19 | CASSIMAGGWRVTF | TGTGCCAGTAGTATTATGGCAGGGGGCTGGCGCGTCACCTTC
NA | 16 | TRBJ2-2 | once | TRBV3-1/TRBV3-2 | CASSPTTGEVTGELFF | TGTGCCAGCAGCCCAACCACAGGGGAGGTGACCGGGGAGCTGTTTTTT
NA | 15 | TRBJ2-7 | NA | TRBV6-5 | CASSPRRFLIYEQYF | TGTGCCAGCAGTCCCAGGAGGTTCTTGATATACGAGCAGTACTTC
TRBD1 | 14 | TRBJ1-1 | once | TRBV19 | CASREDRGRTEAFF | TGTGCCAGTCGAGAGGACAGGGGGCGGACTGAAGCTTTCTTT
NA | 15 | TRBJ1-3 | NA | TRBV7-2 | CASSLGGTSGNTIYF | TGTGCCAGCAGCTTAGGGGGCACCTCTGGAAACACCATATATTTT
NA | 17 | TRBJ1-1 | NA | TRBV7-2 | CASSLARIRTLNTEAFF | TGTGCCAGCAGCTTAGCGAGGATCCGTACTCTGAACACTGAAGCTTTCTTT
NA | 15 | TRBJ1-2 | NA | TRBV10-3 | CAISGGVTVGYGYTF | TGTGCCATCAGCGGGGGAGTGACGGTTGGATATGGCTACACCTTC
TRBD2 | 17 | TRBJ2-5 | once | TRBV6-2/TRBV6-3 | CASSHPGGRGIQETQYF | TGTGCCAGCAGTCACCCGGGGGGGCGGGGGATTCAAGAGACCCAGTACTTC
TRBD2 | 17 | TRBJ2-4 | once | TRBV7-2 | CASSLERGDLAKNIQYF | TGTGCCAGCAGCTTAGAGCGGGGGGATCTAGCCAAAAACATTCAGTACTTC
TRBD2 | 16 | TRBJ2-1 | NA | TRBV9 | CASSVVTSGGSGEQFF | TGTGCCAGCAGCGTAGTTACTAGCGGGGGGTCCGGGGAGCAGTTCTTC
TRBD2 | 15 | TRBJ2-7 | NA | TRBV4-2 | CASGNAGLVFHEQYF | TGTGCCAGCGGCAACGCGGGACTAGTTTTCCACGAGCAGTACTTC
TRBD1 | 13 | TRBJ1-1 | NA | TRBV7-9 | CASSLGRGAEAFF | TGTGCCAGCAGCTTGGGCAGGGGGGCTGAAGCTTTCTTT
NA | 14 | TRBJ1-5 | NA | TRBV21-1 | CASSPFVRTGLHHF | TGTGCCAGCAGCCCTTTCGTACGGACAGGGCTCCACCATTTT
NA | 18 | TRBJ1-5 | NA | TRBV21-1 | CASSKKEEGTDYHQPQHF | TGTGCCAGCAGCAAAAAGGAAGAGGGGACAGATTACCATCAGCCCCAGCATTTT
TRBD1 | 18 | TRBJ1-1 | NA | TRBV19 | CASSIIKGARRRNTEAFF | TGTGCCAGTAGTATTATAAAGGGGGCGAGGCGGAGGAACACTGAAGCTTTCTTT
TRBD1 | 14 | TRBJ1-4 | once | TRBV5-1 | CASRNGTEHEKLFF | TGCGCCAGCAGAAACGGGACAGAGCATGAAAAACTGTTTTTT
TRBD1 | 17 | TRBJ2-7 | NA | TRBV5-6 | CASSSPPGTGLSYEQYF | TGTGCCAGCAGCTCACCCCCGGGGACAGGACTTTCCTACGAGCAGTACTTC
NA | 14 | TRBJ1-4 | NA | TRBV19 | CASSIPGRLEKLFF | TGTGCCAGTAGTATCCCGGGTAGGTTGGAAAAACTGTTTTTT
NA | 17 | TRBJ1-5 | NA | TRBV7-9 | CASSLGNGRYPHQPQHF | TGTGCCAGCAGCTTAGGAAATGGCAGGTACCCCCATCAGCCCCAGCATTTT
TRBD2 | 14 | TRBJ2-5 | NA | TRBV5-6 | CASSLVRGGETQYF | TGTGCCAGCAGCTTGGTACGCGGGGGAGAGACCCAGTACTTC
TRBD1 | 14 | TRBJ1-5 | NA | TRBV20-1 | CSASGQGPHQPQHF | TGCAGTGCTAGTGGACAGGGGCCCCATCAGCCCCAGCATTTT
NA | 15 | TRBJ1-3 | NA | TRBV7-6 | CASSLMPDSGNTIYF | TGTGCCAGCAGCTTAATGCCAGACTCTGGAAACACCATATATTTT
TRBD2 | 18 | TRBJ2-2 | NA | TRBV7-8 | CASSLVQASGANTGELFF | TGTGCCAGCAGCTTAGTTCAGGCTAGCGGGGCGAACACCGGGGAGCTGTTTTTT
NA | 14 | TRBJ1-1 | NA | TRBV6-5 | CASGPQGRNTEAFF | TGTGCCAGCGGACCACAGGGTCGGAACACTGAAGCTTTCTTT
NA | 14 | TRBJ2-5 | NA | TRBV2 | CASRGGLPAETQYF | TGTGCCAGCAGGGGGGGACTTCCGGCAGAGACCCAGTACTTC
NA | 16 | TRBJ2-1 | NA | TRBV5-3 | CARSSPRGTSYNEQFF | TGTGCCAGAAGTTCCCCCCGGGGAACCTCCTACAATGAGCAGTTCTTC
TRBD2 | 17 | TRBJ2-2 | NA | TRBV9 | CASSVAGGYTNTGELFF | TGTGCCAGCAGCGTAGCGGGGGGGTACACGAACACCGGGGAGCTGTTTTTT
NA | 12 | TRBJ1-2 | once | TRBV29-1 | CSVDQGIYGYTF | TGCAGCGTTGATCAGGGCATCTATGGCTACACCTTC
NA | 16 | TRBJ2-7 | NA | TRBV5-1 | CASSRGGGTILYEQYF | TGCGCCAGCAGCAGAGGGGGCGGGACAATCCTCTACGAGCAGTACTTC
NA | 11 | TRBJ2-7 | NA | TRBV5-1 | CASSSPGEQYF | TGCGCCAGCAGCTCACCCGGCGAGCAGTACTTC
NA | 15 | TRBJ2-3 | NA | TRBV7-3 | CASSLQGTSTDTQYF | TGTGCCAGCAGCTTACAGGGGACGAGCACAGATACGCAGTATTTT
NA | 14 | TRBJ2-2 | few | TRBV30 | CAWNTGSNTGELFF | TGTGCCTGGAATACCGGTTCGAACACCGGGGAGCTGTTTTTT
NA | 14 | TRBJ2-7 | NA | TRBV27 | CASSWEGGRYEQYF | TGTGCCAGCAGTTGGGAGGGGGGGAGGTACGAGCAGTACTTC
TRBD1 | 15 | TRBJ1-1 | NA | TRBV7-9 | CASSAGRGYGPEAFF | TGTGCCAGCAGCGCGGGCAGGGGGTACGGACCTGAAGCTTTCTTT
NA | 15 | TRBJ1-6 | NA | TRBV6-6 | CASSYVQGDNSPLHF | TGTGCCAGCAGTTACGTACAGGGAGATAATTCACCCCTCCACTTT
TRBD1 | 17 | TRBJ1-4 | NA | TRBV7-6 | CASSIPGQTTNNEKLFF | TGTGCCAGCAGCATTCCGGGACAGACGACGAATAATGAAAAACTGTTTTTT
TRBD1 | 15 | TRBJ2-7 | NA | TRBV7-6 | CASSLSDRGTYEQYF | TGTGCCAGCAGCTTATCGGACAGGGGGACCTACGAGCAGTACTTC
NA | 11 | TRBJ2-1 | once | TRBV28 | CASSLIAEQFF | TGTGCCAGCAGTTTAATAGCTGAGCAGTTCTTC
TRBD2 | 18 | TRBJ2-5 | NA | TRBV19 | CASSTRLAGAPYQETQYF | TGTGCCAGTAGTACCCGACTAGCGGGGGCCCCGTATCAAGAGACCCAGTACTTC
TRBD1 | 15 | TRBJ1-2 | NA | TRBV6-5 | CASSYGTGGDYGYTF | TGTGCCAGCAGTTACGGGACAGGAGGAGACTATGGCTACACCTTC
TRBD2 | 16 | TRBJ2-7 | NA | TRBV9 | CASSPLSGGAIREQYF | TGTGCCAGCAGCCCCCTTAGCGGGGGGGCGATAAGGGAGCAGTACTTC
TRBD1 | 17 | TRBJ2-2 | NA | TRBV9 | CASSHQTGGVDTGELFF | TGTGCCAGCAGCCACCAAACAGGGGGCGTCGACACCGGGGAGCTGTTTTTT
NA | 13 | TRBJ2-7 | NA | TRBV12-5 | CASGPSLWADKHF | TGTGCTAGTGGCCCTTCCTTGTGGGCGGACAAACACTTC
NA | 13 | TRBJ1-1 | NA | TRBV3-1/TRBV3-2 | CASSQDPGEEAFF | TGTGCCAGCAGCCAAGATCCCGGGGAGGAAGCTTTCTTT
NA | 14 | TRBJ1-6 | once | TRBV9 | CASSVGGNNSPLHF | TGTGCCAGCAGCGTAGGAGGGAATAATTCACCCCTCCACTTT
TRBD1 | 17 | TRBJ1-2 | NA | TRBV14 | CASSLPGQGAWNYGYTF | TGTGCCAGCAGCTTACCGGGACAGGGGGCTTGGAACTATGGCTACACCTTC
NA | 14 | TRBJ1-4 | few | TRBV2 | CASSVGLPHEKLFF | TGTGCCAGCAGTGTTGGGCTGCCGCATGAAAAACTGTTTTTT
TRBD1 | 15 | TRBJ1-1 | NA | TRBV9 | CASSSGDRSNTEAFF | TGTGCCAGCAGCTCCGGGGACAGATCGAACACTGAAGCTTTCTTT